Detailed here is one T cell receptor (beta chain). Original handling: For nucleated cells, counts were estimated from reference gene primer amplification. Generated by immunoSEQ multiplex PCR, the TCRdb table keeps only in-frame clones and is missing some. V and J calls and clone size are those listed in that table; D and trimming were worked out from the DNA. The sample shows some 41,000 clones, about 83% of them seen only once. The data were obtained in a study of blood T cell repertoires in COVID-19. Across the study: Researchers got acute and convalescent COVID-19 samples from the United States, Italy and Spain. Sources were T cells, B-cell-depleted T cells, or PBMCs; the material itself was cDNA or gDNA.

Per germline, CDR1 LGHNT and CDR2 FRNRAP. The CDR3 extends over 17 amino acids. After removal of 1 base from V and 1 base from J, the junction contained 8 bases not matched to a gene. The receptor comes from a man of 80 years or more in a cohort sampled during active COVID-19. The sequenced material came from peripheral blood. The chain uses TRBV12-5 and TRBJ1-1, with TRBD1 matching over 8 bases. CDR3 sequence (DNA): TGTGCTAGTGGTTTGGCCCACTCCGGGACAGGGAACACTGAAGCTTTCTTT. Its translation is CASGLAHSGTGNTEAFF.